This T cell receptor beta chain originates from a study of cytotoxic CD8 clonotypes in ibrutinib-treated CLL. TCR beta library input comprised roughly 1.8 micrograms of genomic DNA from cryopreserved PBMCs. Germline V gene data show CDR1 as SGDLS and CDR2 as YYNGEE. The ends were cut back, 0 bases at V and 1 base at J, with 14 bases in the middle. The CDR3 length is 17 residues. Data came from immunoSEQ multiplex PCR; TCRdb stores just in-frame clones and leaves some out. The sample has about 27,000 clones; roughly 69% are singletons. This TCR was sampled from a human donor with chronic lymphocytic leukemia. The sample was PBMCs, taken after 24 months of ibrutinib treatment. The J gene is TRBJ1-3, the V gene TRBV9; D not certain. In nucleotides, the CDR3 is TGTGCCAGCAGCGTAGCCCCGGGTGAGTCTTCTGGAAACACCATATATTTT. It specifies CASSVAPGESSGNTIYF.